Following are 15 T cell receptor beta chains from one sample sequenced in a study of shared clonotypes between healthy human individuals. TCRdb's copy holds only in-frame clones and misses some; the assay was immunoSEQ multiplex PCR. The repertoire consists of some 790,000 clones, with 72% occurring once and the leading ten covering approximately 1.7%. Input material: memory CD4+ T cells sorted from blood. Subset of the sample: CD45RA-negative fraction. These receptors all come from a woman aged 25 to 39 in good health.

The chain combines TRBV6-5 with TRBJ1-4; the D gene is possibly TRBD1 (6 bases). CDR1 and CDR2 from the germline V gene are MNHEY and SVGAGI. CDR3 length: 12 residues. Trimming left V 2 bases short and J 8 bases short, with 6 bases between. The chain's CDR3 is CASSYQGEKLFF. In DNA, the CDR3 is TGTGCCAGCAGTTACCAGGGGGAAAAACTGTTTTTT.

On this clone: Other DNA sequences in this sample translate to the same CDR3. This rearrangement joins TRBV5-1 to TRBJ2-5, with D perhaps TRBD2 (5 bases). CDR1 is SGHRS and CDR2 is YFSETQ in the germline V gene. V lost 0 bases, J lost 2 bases, and 11 bases lay in between. The CDR3 runs to 15 residues. The CDR3 DNA is TGCGCCAGCAGCTTGGCCCTCGGCGGGCAAGAGACCCAGTACTTC. Translated: CASSLALGGQETQYF.

The chain carries TRBV5-1 and TRBJ2-3; 9 bases match TRBD1. J lost 4 bases, V lost 4 bases, and 7 bases had no gene match. CDR1 is SGHRS and CDR2 is YFSETQ in the germline V gene. This CDR3 comprises 15 residues. CDR3 region: CASSTGTGRSDTQYF. CDR3 nucleotide sequence: TGCGCCAGCAGCACCGGGACAGGGAGGTCAGATACGCAGTATTTT.

This clone came up once. The chain employs TRBV27 and TRBJ1-3; maybe TRBD1 (5 bases). Germline CDR1 and CDR2: MNHEY and SMNVEV (reference sequence). The CDR3 has 15 residues. The V gene lost 2 bases and the J gene lost 1 base, with 9 bases spanning the gap. The CDR3 here is CASSLGAGSGNTIYF. The DNA of the CDR3 is TGTGCCAGCAGTTTAGGGGCGGGATCTGGAAACACCATATATTTT.

This clone has a handful of counts. V gene TRBV28 combines with J gene TRBJ1-2; D is unclear. V shed 6 bases and J shed 2 bases, with 13 bases lying between them. The CDR3 extends over 14 amino acids. Per the germline V gene, CDR1 is MDHEN and CDR2 is SYDVKM. The CDR3 nucleotides are TGTGCCAGCAGACTCAGTGCCCCGAACTATGGCTACACCTTC. This gives the protein CASRLSAPNYGYTF.

This clone was detected once. Other nucleotide sequences from this sample produce the same CDR3. The chain is built from TRBV2 and TRBJ2-2; 11 nucleotides line up with TRBD1. V shed 6 bases, J shed 5 bases, and the junction held 5 bases outside the gene matches. This CDR3 spans 15 amino acids. The germline gives CDR1 SNHLY, CDR2 FYNNEI. CDR3 nucleotide sequence: TGTGCCAGCAGCTCGGGACAGGGGGGGACCGGGGAGCTGTTTTTT. Translated: CASSSGQGGTGELFF.

This chain connects TRBV7-9 to TRBJ1-1; D is ambiguous. Trimming took off 6 bases at V and 1 base at J, with 18 bases between the two ends. CDR3 length: 16 amino acids. The germline V gene encodes CDR1 SEHNR and CDR2 FQNEAQ (reference sequence). The CDR3: CASRHHIQAANTEAFF. CDR3 DNA: TGTGCCAGCAGACATCATATTCAAGCGGCGAACACTGAAGCTTTCTTT.

This rearrangement joins TRBV2 to TRBJ1-4; no firm D call. Germline CDR1 is SNHLY and CDR2 is FYNNEI. There are 12 residues in the CDR3. V lost 3 bases and J 8 bases, leaving 7 bases between the germline ends. CDR3 loop: CASSDPPEKLFF. CDR3 nucleotides: TGTGCCAGCAGTGATCCCCCCGAAAAACTGTTTTTT.

V gene TRBV19 combines with J gene TRBJ2-3, with D unclear. V was shortened by 4 bases and J by 5 bases, with 10 bases between the two germline ends. The CDR3 contains 13 residues. Germline lookup yields CDR1 LNHDA and CDR2 SQIVND (reference sequence). In DNA form, the CDR3 reads TGTGCCAGTAGTACGCGAATGGGAGATACGCAGTATTTT. Protein: CASSTRMGDTQYF.

The V gene is TRBV19, the J gene TRBJ1-3; D not resolved. There are 13 residues in the CDR3. Trimming took 5 bases from V and 0 from J, leaving 5 bases between them. Germline V gene lookup returns CDR1 LNHDA and CDR2 SQIVND (reference sequence). CDR3 sequence (DNA): TGTGCCAGTAGTGAGACCTCTGGAAACACCATATATTTT. This gives the protein CASSETSGNTIYF.

The chain combines TRBV6-5 with TRBJ1-2; D gene unclear. CDR3 length: 14 residues. Germline-derived CDR1 and CDR2 are MNHEY and SVGAGI. The V end lost 5 bases, the J end lost 1 base, and 11 bases lay between the germline ends. As DNA, the CDR3 is TGTGCCAGCAGTGTTATCTCCGGTAACTATGGCTACACCTTC. It specifies CASSVISGNYGYTF.

The V call is TRBV7-9, the J call TRBJ2-2, with TRBD2 identical over 9 bases. CDR3 length: 15 amino acids. The J segment lost 6 bases and the V segment lost 5 bases, leaving 7 bases of the junction unmatched. The germline V gene encodes CDR1 SEHNR and CDR2 FQNEAQ (reference sequence). The CDR3 reads CASSALSGRSGELFF. Here the CDR3 DNA reads TGTGCCAGCAGCGCCCTTAGCGGGAGATCCGGGGAGCTGTTTTTT.

The chain recombines TRBV10-1 with TRBJ2-3; D gene ambiguous. CDR3 length: 13 amino acids. Germline V gene data show CDR1 as WNHNN and CDR2 as SYGVQD (reference sequence). The V end was cut by 2 bases, the J end by 2 bases, with 5 bases between. In DNA form, the CDR3 reads TGCGCCAGCAGTGAGACTCTCACAGATACGCAGTATTTT. This gives the protein CASSETLTDTQYF.

As DNA, the CDR3 is TGTGCCAGCAGTTTATCCGGGACTAGCGGGAGGAGGAATGAGCAGTTCTTC. Amino acids: CASSLSGTSGRRNEQFF. The J gene is TRBJ2-1, the V gene TRBV28; 15 bases agree with TRBD2. The germline V gene encodes CDR1 MDHEN and CDR2 SYDVKM. With V trimmed by 1 base and J by 7 bases, 5 bases remained unmatched. This CDR3 comprises 17 residues.

This clone has a count of ten or more. The CDR3 nucleotides read TGTGCCAGAAGCTTGCCACCACGATCCTTCTACGAGCAGTACTTC. Residues: CARSLPPRSFYEQYF. This chain uses TRBV5-3 with TRBJ2-7; unclear D gene. TRBV5-3 is recorded as an ORF, its role being uncertain. The V end was cut by 1 base, the J end by 3 bases, with 14 bases between. This CDR3 is built from 15 residues.